The 4 T cell receptor beta chains below were found in one sample sequenced in a study of identical twins. TCRdb analysed the 5' RACE reads with MiXCR anew, one entry per CDR3 protein. This table holds around 530,000 distinct CDR3 sequences, approximately 14% found once. This sample was also put to use in a study of yellow fever vaccine responses in identical twins.

Sequenced: CD4+ T cells sorted from blood. The receptors were sampled from a woman under 30 in good health.

This clonotype has a handful of counts. This chain joins TRBV5-1 and TRBJ1-2, with a tentative D call TRBD1 (6 bases). The germline V gene has CDR1 SGHRS and CDR2 YFSETQ. Trimming left V 0 bases short and J 5 bases short, with 17 bases between. This CDR3 has 16 amino acids. CDR3 nucleotide sequence: TGCGCCAGCAGCTTGGATAGGGACACCCCTGGGTATGGCTACACCTTC. This codes for CASSLDRDTPGYGYTF.

In its sample, this clonotype was seen many times. The J gene is TRBJ2-1, the V gene TRBV12-3 or TRBV12-4, with no clear D. The V end lost 6 bases, the J end lost 4 bases, and 10 bases lay between the germline ends. The CDR3 is 13 amino acids. CDR3 in DNA: TGTGCCAGCAGACGGTACCTTTACAATGAGCAGTTCTTC. It translates to CASRRYLYNEQFF.

This clonotype was picked up a small number of times. This sequence joins TRBV7-9 and TRBJ2-1; TRBD1 or TRBD2 may be the D gene (5 bases each). This CDR3 comprises 17 residues. Trimming removed 5 bases from V and 2 bases from J, with 19 bases in between. Germline assignment: CDR1 SEHNR and CDR2 FQNEAQ (reference sequence). The CDR3 region has the DNA TGTGCCAGCAGCACCGGGGACGGACTGACTCCCTACAATGAGCAGTTCTTC. This gives the protein CASSTGDGLTPYNEQFF.

This clonotype was counted between two and nine times. The rearrangement links TRBV27 to TRBJ1-2; the D gene is possibly TRBD1 (5 bases). Germline-derived CDR1 and CDR2 are MNHEY and SMNVEV (reference sequence). V lost 0 bases to trimming and J lost 7 bases, with 9 bases between them. The CDR3 loop spans 13 amino acids. In DNA, the CDR3 is TGTGCCAGCAGTTTATCAAGGGGCTCTGGCTACACCTTC. The encoded protein is CASSLSRGSGYTF.